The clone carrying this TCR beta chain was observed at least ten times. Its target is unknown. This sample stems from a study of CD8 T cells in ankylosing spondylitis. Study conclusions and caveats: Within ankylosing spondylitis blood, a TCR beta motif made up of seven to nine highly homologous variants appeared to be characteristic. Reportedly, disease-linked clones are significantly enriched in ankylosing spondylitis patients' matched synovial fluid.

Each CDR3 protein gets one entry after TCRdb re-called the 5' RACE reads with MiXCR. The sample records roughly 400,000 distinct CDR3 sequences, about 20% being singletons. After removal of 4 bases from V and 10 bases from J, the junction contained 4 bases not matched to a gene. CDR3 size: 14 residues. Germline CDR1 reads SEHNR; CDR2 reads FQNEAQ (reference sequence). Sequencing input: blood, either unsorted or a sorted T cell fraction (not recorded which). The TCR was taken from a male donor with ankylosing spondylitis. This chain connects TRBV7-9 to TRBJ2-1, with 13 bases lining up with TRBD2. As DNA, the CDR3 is TGTGCCAGCAGCTGGGGACTAGCGGGAAACGAGCAGTTCTTC. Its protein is CASSWGLAGNEQFF.